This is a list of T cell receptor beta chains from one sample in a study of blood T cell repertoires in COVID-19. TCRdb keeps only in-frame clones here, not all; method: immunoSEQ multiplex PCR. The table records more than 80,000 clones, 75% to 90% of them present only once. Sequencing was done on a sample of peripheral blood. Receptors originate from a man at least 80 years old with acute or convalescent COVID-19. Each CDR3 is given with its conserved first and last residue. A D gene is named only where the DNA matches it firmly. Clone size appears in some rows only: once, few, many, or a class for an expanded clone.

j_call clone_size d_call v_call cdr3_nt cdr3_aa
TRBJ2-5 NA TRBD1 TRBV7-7 TGTGCTAGCAGCCCAAGTGGGGACAGGGGGTTAGAGACCCAGTACTTC CASSPSGDRGLETQYF
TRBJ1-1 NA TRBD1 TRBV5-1 TGCGCCAGCAGCCCCGACGGACAGGGTAAAGCTTTCTTT CASSPDGQGKAFF
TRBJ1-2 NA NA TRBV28 TGTGCCAGCAGTTTTCGCGGACAGTCCTATGGCTACACCTTC CASSFRGQSYGYTF
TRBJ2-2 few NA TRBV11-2 TGTGCCAGCAGCGTCGACAGGACCGGGGAGCTGTTTTTT CASSVDRTGELFF
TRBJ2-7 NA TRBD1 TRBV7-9 TGTGCCAGCAGCTTAGCGGGACAGGCCTACGAGCAGTACTTC CASSLAGQAYEQYF
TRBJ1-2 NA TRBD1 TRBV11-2 TGTGCCAGCAGCTCGTACTCAGGGGGCAAGCAGATTTGGGGCTACACCTTC CASSSYSGGKQIWGYTF
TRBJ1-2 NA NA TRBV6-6 TGTGCCAGCAGCTTCGATCAGAACGATGGCTACACCTTC CASSFDQNDGYTF
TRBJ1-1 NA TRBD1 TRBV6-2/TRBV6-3 TGTGCCAGCAGCCGCGGACAGGCGAACCTCATGAACACTGAAGCTTTCTTT CASSRGQANLMNTEAFF
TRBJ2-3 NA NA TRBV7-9 TGTGCCAGCAGCTTAATTCCTCTCCCCACAGATACGCAGTATTTT CASSLIPLPTDTQYF
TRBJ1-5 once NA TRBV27 TGTGCCAGCAGTTCCCTGACAAAGAATCAGCCCCAGCATTTT CASSSLTKNQPQHF
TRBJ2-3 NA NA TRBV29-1 TGCAGCGTTCTCAATTGGGGCTTTAGCACAGATACGCAGTATTTT CSVLNWGFSTDTQYF
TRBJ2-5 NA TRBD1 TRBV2 TGTGCCAGTGCTCCGGGACAGGGGTTAAGAGAGACCCAGTACTTC CASAPGQGLRETQYF
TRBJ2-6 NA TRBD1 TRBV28 TGTGCCAGCAGCCATACAGGGGATGGGGCCAACGTCCTGACTTTC CASSHTGDGANVLTF
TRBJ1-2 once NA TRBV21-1 TGTGCCAGCAGCAAAGTGGGTCAGCACGGAGCTAACTATGGCTACACCTTC CASSKVGQHGANYGYTF
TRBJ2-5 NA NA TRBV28 TGTGCCAGCAGTGACGCGGGCCTTAGTTCTGTCTCGGAGACCCAGTACTTC CASSDAGLSSVSETQYF
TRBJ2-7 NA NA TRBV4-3 TGCGCCAGCAGCCAAGAGGCTAGGGGGTACGAGCAGTACTTC CASSQEARGYEQYF
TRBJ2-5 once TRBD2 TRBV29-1 TGCAGCGTGGGGGGACTAACCCAAGAGACCCAGTACTTC CSVGGLTQETQYF
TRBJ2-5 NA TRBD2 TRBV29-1 TGCAGCGTTGAATTACTAGCGGGGTCCCAGTACTTC CSVELLAGSQYF
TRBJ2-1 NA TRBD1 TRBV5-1 TGCGCCAGCAGCCAAGGACAGGGGGCCTACAATGAGCAGTTCTTC CASSQGQGAYNEQFF
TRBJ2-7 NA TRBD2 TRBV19 TGTGCCAGTAGTATGGGTAGCGGGGGCCACGAGCAGTACTTC CASSMGSGGHEQYF
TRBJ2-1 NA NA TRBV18 TGTGCCAGCTCACCACCGCTTCTCCTGGGGAGGAATGAGCAGTTCTTC CASSPPLLLGRNEQFF
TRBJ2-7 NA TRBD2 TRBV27 TGTGCCAGCAGTTTAATCCCGCTAGCGGGGCCCCACGAGCAGTACTTC CASSLIPLAGPHEQYF
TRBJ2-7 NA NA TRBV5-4 TGTGCCAGCAGCGGTGCCCCGACGACAGGAGTTACAGAGCAGTACTTC CASSGAPTTGVTEQYF
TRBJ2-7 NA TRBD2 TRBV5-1 TGCGCCAGCAGCTTTAGCGGGAGCTCCTACGAGCAGTACTTC CASSFSGSSYEQYF
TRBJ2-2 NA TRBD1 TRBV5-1 TGCGCCAGCAGCCAATCCACCGGGACAGCGAACACCGGGGAGCTGTTTTTT CASSQSTGTANTGELFF
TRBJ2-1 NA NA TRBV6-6 TGTGCCAGCAGTTACTCGGCCTCCGACAATGAGCAGTTCTTC CASSYSASDNEQFF
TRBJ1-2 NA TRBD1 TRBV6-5 TGTGCCAGCAGTTCCCGGGGACAGGCCTATGGCTACACCTTC CASSSRGQAYGYTF
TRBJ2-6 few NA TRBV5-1 TGCGCCAGCAGCTTGGGACGGATGGACGGTGGGAGAACGGTCCTGACTTTC CASSLGRMDGGRTVLTF
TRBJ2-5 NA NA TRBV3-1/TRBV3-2 TGTGCCAGCAGCCAAGGTAGGGGCGAGACCCAGTACTTC CASSQGRGETQYF
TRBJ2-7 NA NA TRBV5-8 TGTGCCAGCAGCTGGGAGTACGAGCAGTACTTC CASSWEYEQYF
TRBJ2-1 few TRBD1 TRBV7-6 TGTGCCAGCAGTATTACCGGGACAGGGTTGAATGAGCAGTTCTTC CASSITGTGLNEQFF
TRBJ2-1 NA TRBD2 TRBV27 TGTGCCAGCAGTCTTCGAAAGACTAGCGGGAGGCCCTACAATGAGCAGTTCTTC CASSLRKTSGRPYNEQFF
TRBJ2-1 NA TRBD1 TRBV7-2 TGTGCCAGCAGCCATACGACAGGGACGGGTGAGCAGTTCTTC CASSHTTGTGEQFF
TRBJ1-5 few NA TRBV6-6 TGTGCCAGCGCCCCAGGGAGCAATCAGCCCCAGCATTTT CASAPGSNQPQHF
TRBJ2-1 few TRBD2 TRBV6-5 TGTGGTACTAGTAGACTAGCGGGTCAGGGAGAGCAGTTCTTC CGTSRLAGQGEQFF
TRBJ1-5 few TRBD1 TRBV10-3 TGTGCCATCAGTGGTAACAGGGGGCCGGGTCAGCCCCAGCATTTT CAISGNRGPGQPQHF
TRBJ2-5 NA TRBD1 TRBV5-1 TGCGCCAGCAGCCCCGGGACAGGCAACCAAGAGACCCAGTACTTC CASSPGTGNQETQYF
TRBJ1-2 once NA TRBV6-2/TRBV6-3 TGTGCCAGCAGTTACTCTCCCAGAAACTATGGCTACACCTTC CASSYSPRNYGYTF
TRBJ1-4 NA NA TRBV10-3 TGTGCCGCCAAGGACAACACTAATGAAAAACTGTTTTTT CAAKDNTNEKLFF
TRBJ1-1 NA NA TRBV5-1 TGCGCCAGCAGCTTACTACAGGGACCCACTGAAGCTTTCTTT CASSLLQGPTEAFF
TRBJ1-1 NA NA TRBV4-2 TGTGCCAGCAGCCAAGCCACAGGAACGAACACTGAAGCTTTCTTT CASSQATGTNTEAFF
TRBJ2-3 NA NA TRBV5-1 TGCGCCAGCAGCTTGGTACTCGCGGAGCGCACAGATACGCAGTATTTT CASSLVLAERTDTQYF
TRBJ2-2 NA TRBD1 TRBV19 TGTGCCGTACAGCGGACAGGACCGAACACCGGGGAGCTGTTTTTT CAVQRTGPNTGELFF
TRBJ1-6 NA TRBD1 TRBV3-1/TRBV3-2 TGTGCCATCGAGACAGGGGATCCGAGTTCACCCCTCCACTTT CAIETGDPSSPLHF
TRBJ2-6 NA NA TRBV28 TGTGCCAGCATCGGTCACCCCGGGGCCAACGTCCTGACTTTC CASIGHPGANVLTF
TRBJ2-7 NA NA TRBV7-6 TGTGCCAGCAGCGCTGGCACAGGTAATTCCTACGAGCAGTACTTC CASSAGTGNSYEQYF